This T cell receptor (beta chain) was sequenced during a study of identifying expanded T cells in peripheral blood. Regarding the study as a whole: Roughly two-week clone count variance significantly increased as total template count grew.

Profiling relied on immunoSEQ multiplex PCR, and the TCRdb table lists in-frame clones only, not all of them. Of around 130,000 clones in the sample, 86% were seen once. As regards this clone: Its antigen is still unknown.

No infections or other immune events were documented during collection. CDR3 length: 14 amino acids. The germline V gene encodes CDR1 MNHNS and CDR2 SASEGT. Trimming removed 3 bases from V and 0 bases from J, with 8 bases in between. What was sequenced was blood. V is TRBV6-1 and J is TRBJ1-1; D ambiguous. The receptor comes from a person aged 18-70 years in good health. As DNA, the CDR3 is TGTGCCAGCAGTGAGGGATATCTGAACACTGAAGCTTTCTTT. Protein sequence: CASSEGYLNTEAFF.